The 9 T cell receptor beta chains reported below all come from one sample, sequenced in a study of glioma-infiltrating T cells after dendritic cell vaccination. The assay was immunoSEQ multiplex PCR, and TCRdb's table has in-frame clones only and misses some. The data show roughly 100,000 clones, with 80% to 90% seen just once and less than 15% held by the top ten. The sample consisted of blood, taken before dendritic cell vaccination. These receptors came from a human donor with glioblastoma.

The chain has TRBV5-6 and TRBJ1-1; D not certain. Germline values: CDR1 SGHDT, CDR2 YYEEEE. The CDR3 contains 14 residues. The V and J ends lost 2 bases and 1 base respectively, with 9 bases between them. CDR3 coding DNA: TGTGCCAGCAGCTTTGTCCCCCGGAACACTGAAGCTTTCTTT. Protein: CASSFVPRNTEAFF.

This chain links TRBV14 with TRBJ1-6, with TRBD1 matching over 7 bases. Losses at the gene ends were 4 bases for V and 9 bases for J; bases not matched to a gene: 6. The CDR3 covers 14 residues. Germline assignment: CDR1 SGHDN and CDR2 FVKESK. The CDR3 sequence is CASSRQGSSSPLHF. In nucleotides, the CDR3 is TGTGCCAGCAGCCGACAGGGTTCGAGTTCACCCCTCCACTTT. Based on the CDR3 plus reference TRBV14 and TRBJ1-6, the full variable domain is EAGVTQFPSHSVIEKGQTVTLRCDPISGHDNLYWYRRVMGKEIKFLLHFVKESKQDESGMPNNRFLAERTGGTYSTLKVQPAELEDSGVYFCASSRQGSSSPLHFGNGTRLTVT.

For the CDR3, the DNA is TGTGCCTGGAGCCGTCCAGATACGCAGTATTTT. This encodes CAWSRPDTQYF. V and J are TRBV30 and TRBJ2-3; no clear D. CDR3 size: 11 residues. Trimming removed 3 bases from V and 4 bases from J, with 5 bases in between. Germline V gene lookup returns CDR1 GTSNPN and CDR2 SVGIG (reference sequence).

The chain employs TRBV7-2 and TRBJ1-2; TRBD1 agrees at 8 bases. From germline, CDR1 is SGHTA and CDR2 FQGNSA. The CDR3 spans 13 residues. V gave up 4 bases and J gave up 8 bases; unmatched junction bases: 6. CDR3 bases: TGTGCCAGCAGCTCGCCGGGACAGGAGGGCTACACCTTC. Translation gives CASSSPGQEGYTF.

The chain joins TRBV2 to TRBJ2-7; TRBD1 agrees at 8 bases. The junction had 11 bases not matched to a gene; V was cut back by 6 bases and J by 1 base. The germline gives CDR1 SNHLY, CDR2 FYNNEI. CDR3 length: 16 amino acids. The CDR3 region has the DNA TGTGCCAGCAGGGCCAGGACAGGGATTAATTCCTACGAGCAGTACTTC. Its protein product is CASRARTGINSYEQYF.

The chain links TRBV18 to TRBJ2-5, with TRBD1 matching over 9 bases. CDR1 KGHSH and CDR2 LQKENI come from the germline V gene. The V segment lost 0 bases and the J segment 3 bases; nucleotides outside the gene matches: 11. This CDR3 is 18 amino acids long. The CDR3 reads CASSPPRTGVGEEETQYF. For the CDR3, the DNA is TGTGCCAGCTCACCACCGAGGACAGGGGTGGGGGAGGAAGAGACCCAGTACTTC.

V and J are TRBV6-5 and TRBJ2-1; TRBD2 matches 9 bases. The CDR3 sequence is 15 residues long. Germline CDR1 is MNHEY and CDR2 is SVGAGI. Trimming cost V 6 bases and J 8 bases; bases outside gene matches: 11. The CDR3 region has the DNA TGTGCCAGCAGCCCTAGCGGGGCCCCCGGGGATGAGCAGTTCTTC. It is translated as CASSPSGAPGDEQFF.

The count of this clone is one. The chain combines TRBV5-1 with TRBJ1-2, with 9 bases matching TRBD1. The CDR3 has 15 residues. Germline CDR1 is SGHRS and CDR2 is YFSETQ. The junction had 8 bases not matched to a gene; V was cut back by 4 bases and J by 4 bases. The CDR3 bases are TGCGCCAGCAGCGCAAACAGGGGGCCTCTCTATGGCTACACCTTC. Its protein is CASSANRGPLYGYTF. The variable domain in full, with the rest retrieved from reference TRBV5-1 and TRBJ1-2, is KAGVTQTPRYLIKTRGQQVTLSCSPISGHRSVSWYQQTPGQGLQFLFEYFSETQRNKGNFPGRFSGRQFSNSRSEMNVSTLELGDSALYLCASSANRGPLYGYTFGSGTRLTVV.

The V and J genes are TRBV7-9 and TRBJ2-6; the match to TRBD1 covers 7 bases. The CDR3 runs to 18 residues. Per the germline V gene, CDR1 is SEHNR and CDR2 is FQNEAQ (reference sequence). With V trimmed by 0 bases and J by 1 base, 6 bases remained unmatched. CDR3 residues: CASSLARDSLSGANVLTF. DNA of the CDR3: TGTGCCAGCAGCTTAGCTCGGGACAGCCTTTCTGGGGCCAACGTCCTGACTTTC.